At least ten counts were recorded for the clone carrying this TCR beta chain. Its specificity is not known. The CDR3 is 14 amino acids. The J segment lost 2 bases and the V segment lost 4 bases, leaving 6 bases of the junction unmatched. Germline lookup yields CDR1 DFQATT and CDR2 SNEGSKA (reference sequence). Amplified TCR beta CDR3 regions derived from RNA transcripts. In the first-round RT-PCR of the TCR CDR3, the HTBI primer set was used. TCRdb reanalysed the multiplex PCR reads using MiXCR and keeps one entry per CDR3 protein. The sample contains 500,000 to 650,000 distinct CDR3 sequences, around 20% of which appear only once. This record belongs to a study of T cells in Graves' hyperthyroidism and ophthalmopathy. Findings and limits, study-wide: In validation, the model predicted ophthalmopathy. These predictions came a median approximately 5.9 months before onset.

Clinical Activity Scores of at least 3, NOSPECS grades of at least 4 and durations under 3 months characterized ophthalmopathy patients. The receptor was isolated from a man aged 35-49 years with Graves' ophthalmopathy. V usage is TRBV20-1 and J usage is TRBJ2-3, with TRBD2 matching 7 bases. The sample taken for sequencing was blood. The CDR3 loop is CSAIGAGNTDTQYF. CDR3 coding DNA: TGCAGTGCTATAGGAGCGGGAAACACAGATACGCAGTATTTT.